This note documents a single T cell receptor (beta chain) sequence. The source of the sample is a study of blood T cell repertoires in COVID-19. The wider study: Before being deemed recovered, Cohort 3 donors had two negative PCRs, clearance, or symptom resolution. T cells, B-cell-depleted T cells, or PBMCs provided the cDNA or gDNA that served as material. Sites in the United States, Italy and Spain provided acute and convalescent COVID-19 samples.

Researchers sorted participants into cohorts using their self-reported clinical history. The CDR3 is made up of 14 amino acids. Clones were sequenced by immunoSEQ multiplex PCR, and TCRdb holds only the in-frame ones, with some missing. Of hundreds of thousands of clones listed, 70% to 90% are singletons. Sequenced sample: PBMCs or T cells enriched from blood (not recorded which). This TCR derives from a woman aged 60-75 years in a cohort exposed to, infected with or recovered from COVID-19 (not recorded which). The chain uses TRBV21-1 and TRBJ2-7; the D call in the table, TRBD2, was not verified against the DNA. TRBV21-1 is listed as a pseudogene. The CDR3 DNA follows: TGTGCCAGCAGCAATGTCTACCCTAACTTCGAGCAGTACTTC. Residues: CASSNVYPNFEQYF.